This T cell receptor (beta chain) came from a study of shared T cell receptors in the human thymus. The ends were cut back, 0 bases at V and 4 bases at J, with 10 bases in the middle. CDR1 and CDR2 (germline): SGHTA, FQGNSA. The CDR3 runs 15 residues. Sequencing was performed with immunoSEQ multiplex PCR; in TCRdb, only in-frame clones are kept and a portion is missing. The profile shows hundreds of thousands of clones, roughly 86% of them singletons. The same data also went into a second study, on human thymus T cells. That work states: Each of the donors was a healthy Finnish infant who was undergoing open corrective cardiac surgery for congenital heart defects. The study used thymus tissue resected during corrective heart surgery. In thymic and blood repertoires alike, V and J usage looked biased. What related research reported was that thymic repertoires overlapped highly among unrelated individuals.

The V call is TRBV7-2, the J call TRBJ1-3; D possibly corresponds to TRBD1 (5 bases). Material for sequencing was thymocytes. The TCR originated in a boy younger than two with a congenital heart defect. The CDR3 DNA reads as TGTGCCAGCAGCTTAGCAGGGGTAGTGGGAAACACCATATATTTT. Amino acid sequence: CASSLAGVVGNTIYF.